This T cell receptor beta chain emerged from a study of neurological immune-mediated disorders (dated by TCRdb to between 2019 and 2020). Some background on the complete study: Among the approximately 34 multiple sclerosis patients, roughly 31 had relapsing-remitting MS and 3 had secondary progressive MS. The cohort was made up of approximately 65 subjects, consisting of around 14 HAM/TSP patients, approximately 35 multiple sclerosis patients and some 20 healthy controls. Alongside PBMC samples, the set of more than 85 TCR-beta libraries contained longitudinal samples, technical triplicates, and paired CD4+ and CD8+ T-cell subsets that had been sorted. Peripheral blood TCR-beta repertoires from patients with HTLV-I-associated myelopathy (HAM/TSP), patients with multiple sclerosis, and healthy controls were compared in the study using UMI-based sequencing. General study outcomes and caveats: The MS cluster was not associated with any clinical or MRI features, and the authors stated that larger cohorts are needed. Repertoires from 18 of 34 MS patients were grouped by phylogenetic analysis into a cluster of related CDR3 sequences, suggesting a possible repertoire-level signature. TCR clonal expansion was greatest in HAM/TSP patients and smallest in MS patients, who ranked below even healthy controls. Across subjects, expanded clones never shared an identical CDR3 amino acid sequence, which suggests that the TCR-beta repertoires in every group were private.

This clonotype was seen many times. Its antigen remains undetermined. No much larger clone exists at a distance of one base, and base qualities are not known. After removal of 6 bases from V and 4 bases from J, the junction retains 6 bases not matched to a gene. Taken from cysteine to phenylalanine, the CDR3 has 14 residues. The retained sequence is limited to the CDR3, 42 bases, with the frame set at the first base. cDNA was synthesized by template-switch 5'RACE using a primer carrying a 10-nucleotide random unique molecular identifier by which each TCR transcript was tagged. Each sequencing run produced over 170 million TCR-beta sequences covering 15-18 subjects. Total RNA was extracted with the RNeasy kit. Using the KAPA Real-time Library Amplification kit, TCR-beta VDJ regions were amplified with primers for the TCR constant region and the 5'RACE anchor. Sample indexes and Illumina adaptors were added in a first PCR, after which library yield was increased in a second PCR. After Ampure bead purification, the TCR product of roughly 650 bp was size-selected on a 2% E-gel SizeSelection system. Before pooling, library quality was assessed on a Bioanalyzer, concentration was determined with Qubit, and library quantification was performed with the Kapa Library Quantification kit. Libraries were sequenced paired-end 2 x 150 bp on an Illumina HiSeq 2500. To increase sequence diversity, 25-30% phiX was spiked into each library pool. Per the original workflow: Quality-filtered reads were processed with the UMI-based MiGEC pipeline, and over 90% of raw TCR sequences were removed by the MiGEC pipeline during error correction. IMGT germline references were used for aligning VDJ genes, and each clonotype was defined as a unique CDR3 amino acid sequence together with its V-J genes. Clonal expansion, Shannon diversity and CDR3 relatedness were evaluated with VDJtools (CalcPairwiseDistances, ClusterSamples), while phylogenetic trees were built in CLCbio workbench. Using coefficient-of-variation modelling across technical triplicates, the study counted a clone as expanded if it had at least 8 unique UMIs. TCRdb handled the public reads itself, with Q25 trimming in fastp and clone calling in MiXCR, and kept productive beta chains. Each CDR3 protein appears once, grouped with its most common genes and DNA. The V and J calls, along with clone size, are taken from TCRdb and not from the paper's own processing. Present in this sample are under 75,000 distinct CDR3 sequences, around 5% of which were seen just once. Together, the top ten hold around 6% of the sample.

For unsorted PBMC libraries, 2 million PBMCs were used after storage in RNAlater at -80 degrees C until RNA extraction. Multiple sclerosis patients were enrolled in a US clinical protocol evaluating disease progression by magnetic resonance imaging. Peripheral blood was subjected to Ficoll-Hypaque density gradient centrifugation to isolate PBMCs, which were then cryopreserved in liquid nitrogen. The receptor was isolated from a human donor with multiple sclerosis. The donor label of this sample is uncertain. Source material: PBMCs. The chain employs TRBV12-3 or TRBV12-4 and TRBJ2-7, with 10 junctional bases fitting TRBD1. CDR3 reads: CASSKTGGLYEQYF. The DNA is TGTGCCAGCAGCAAGACAGGGGGCTTATACGAGCAGTACTTC.